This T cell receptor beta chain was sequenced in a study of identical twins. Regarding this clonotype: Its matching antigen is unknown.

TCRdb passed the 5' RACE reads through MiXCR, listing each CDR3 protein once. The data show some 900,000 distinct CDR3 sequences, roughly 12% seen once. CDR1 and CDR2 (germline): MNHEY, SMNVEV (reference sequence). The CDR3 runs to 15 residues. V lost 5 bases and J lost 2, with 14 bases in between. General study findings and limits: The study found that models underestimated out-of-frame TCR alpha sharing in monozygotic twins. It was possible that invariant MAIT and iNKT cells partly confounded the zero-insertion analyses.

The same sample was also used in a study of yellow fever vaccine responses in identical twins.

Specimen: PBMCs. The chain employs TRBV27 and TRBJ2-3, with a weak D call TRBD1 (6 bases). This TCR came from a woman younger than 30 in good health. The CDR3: CASSPPGHYTDTQYF. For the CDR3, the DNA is TGTGCCAGCAGTCCCCCGGGACACTACACAGATACGCAGTATTTT.